This T cell receptor beta chain comes out of a study of CD8 T cells in ankylosing spondylitis. The CDR3 runs to 17 residues. The V and J ends lost 0 bases and 2 bases, in that order; junction bases with no gene match: 8. CDR1 SEHNR and CDR2 FQNEAQ come from the germline V gene (reference sequence). The study's findings and limits: In peripheral blood, disease-linked CD8+ clones occurred at relatively low frequencies. Disease-linked clones reportedly showed significant enrichment in matched ankylosing spondylitis synovial fluid. Seemingly distinctive of ankylosing spondylitis blood was a TCR beta motif formed by eight highly homologous variants.

Quantitative barcoded 5'-RACE was used to prepare TCR beta libraries. TCRdb used MiXCR to reprocess the 5' RACE reads, holding one entry per CDR3 protein. The sample shows around 130,000 distinct CDR3 sequences, over 7% of them seen only once. A few counts support this clonotype. Its antigen remains unknown. Sequenced sample: blood, either unsorted or a sorted T cell fraction (not recorded which). V is TRBV7-9 and J is TRBJ2-3, with 7 bases matching TRBD2. This TCR derives from a male donor with ankylosing spondylitis or in good health (not recorded which). This CDR3 reads CASSLARSSGTTDTQYF. The CDR3, as DNA: TGTGCCAGCAGCTTAGCTCGGTCTAGCGGAACCACAGATACGCAGTATTTT.